The clone carrying this T cell receptor (beta chain) was seen only a few times. Some clones are missing from TCRdb's copy, which holds only in-frame ones; the method was immunoSEQ multiplex PCR. The data hold 32,000 or so clones, with roughly 79% observed a single time. This entry is derived from a study of OX40 agonist ivuxolimab in advanced cancers. Study context: Patients' therapy was ivuxolimab, an antibody that acts as an agonist of OX40 (CD134). Three patients showed partial responses: one hepatocellular carcinoma and two cutaneous melanoma cases.

J was trimmed by 2 bases and V by 3 bases; bases with no gene match: 4. The CDR3 is made up of 15 amino acids. Germline V lookup: CDR1 MDHEN, CDR2 SYDVKM. The sample was CD4+ or CD8+ T cells sorted from blood, taken in a trial of the OX40 agonist ivuxolimab. The rearrangement joins TRBV28 to TRBJ2-7, with 10 bases aligning to TRBD1. This receptor was taken from an adult with an advanced solid tumor such as melanoma, head and neck, liver or kidney cancer. Here the CDR3 reads CASSLTGTGAYEQYF. CDR3 sequence (DNA): TGTGCCAGCAGTTTGACTGGGACAGGGGCCTACGAGCAGTACTTC. The full variable domain, in which reference TRBV28 and TRBJ2-7 provide the parts outside the CDR3, is DVKVTQSSRYLVKRTGEKVFLECVQDMDHENMFWYRQDPGLGLRLIYFSYDVKMKEKGDIPEGYSVSREKKERFSLILESASTNQTSMYLCASSLTGTGAYEQYFGPGTRLTVT.